Below, 9 T cell receptor beta chains from the same sample are listed, as sequenced in a study of regulatory T cells in long-lasting Graves disease. Arm-PCR with iRepertoire HTBI primers amplified the CDR3 regions for these TCR beta libraries. TCRdb reanalysed the multiplex PCR reads using MiXCR and keeps one entry per CDR3 protein. The sample consists of approximately 230,000 distinct CDR3 sequences, about 17% of them appearing once. Time point denoted: newly diagnosed GD, antithyroid drugs for less than 3 months. The TCR library used RNA extracted from PBMCs. The starting material was peripheral blood mononuclear cells (PBMCs), obtained at new diagnosis, from a patient treated with antithyroid drugs. The receptors derive from a female donor with Graves disease.

This clonotype was found many times. CDR3 DNA: TGTGCCATCAGTGAGTCCGCAGGGGAAAAACTGTTTTTT. It is translated as CAISESAGEKLFF. The chain employs TRBV10-3 and TRBJ1-4; weak D call: TRBD1 (5 bases). This CDR3 has 13 residues. CDR1 and CDR2 (germline): ENHRY, SYGVKD. V lost 0 bases, J lost 8 bases, and 7 bases lay in between.

A few counts support this clonotype. Just one base apart from a much larger clone, this may be a read error. The CDR3 protein is CATGSLDADTQYF. CDR3 in DNA: TGTGCCACTGGAAGTCTAGACGCAGATACGCAGTATTTT. The rearrangement links TRBV19 to TRBJ2-3, with D unclear. V was clipped by 10 bases and J by 4 bases, with 15 bases between them. The CDR3 length is 13 residues. The germline V gene has CDR1 LNHDA and CDR2 SQIVND (reference sequence).

The rearrangement uses TRBV10-3 and TRBJ2-3, with 9 bases fitting TRBD2. V gave up 10 bases and J gave up 5 bases; unmatched junction bases: 13. The CDR3 contains 15 residues. Germline-derived CDR1 and CDR2 are ENHRY and SYGVKD. In DNA form, the CDR3 reads TGTGCCACCAAACCGACTAGCGGAAGTCGAGATACGCAGTATTTT. This gives the protein CATKPTSGSRDTQYF.

This clonotype was counted ten times or more. CDR3: CASSYSNTAGNTIYF. Here the CDR3 DNA reads TGTGCCAGCAGTTACTCCAATACGGCTGGAAACACCATATATTTT. The J gene is TRBJ1-3, the V gene TRBV6-5, with D hard to call. The V gene's germline CDR1 is MNHEY and CDR2 SVGAGI. This CDR3 has 15 amino acids. The V end was cut by 0 bases, the J end by 2 bases, with 8 bases between.

This clonotype was seen at least ten times. The genes are TRBV4-2 and TRBJ1-5; D call uncertain. Trimming removed 0 bases at V and 0 bases at J, with 9 bases between. This CDR3 contains 16 residues. The germline V gene has CDR1 LGHNA and CDR2 YNFKEQ. CDR3 amino acids: CASSQDGSGSNQPQHF. In DNA, the CDR3 is TGTGCCAGCAGCCAAGACGGCTCCGGTAGCAATCAGCCCCAGCATTTT.

Many counts were recorded for this clonotype. The chain employs TRBV7-2 and TRBJ2-3; 9 nucleotides agree with TRBD2. The trim removed 1 base at V and 4 bases at J, leaving 3 bases unmatched. The CDR3 is 15 amino acids. Germline V lookup: CDR1 SGHTA, CDR2 FQGNSA. The CDR3 loop is CASSLDLAGPDTQYF. The CDR3 coding sequence is TGTGCCAGCAGCTTAGATCTAGCGGGACCAGATACGCAGTATTTT.

The sample holds one count of this clonotype. The rearrangement joins TRBV28 to TRBJ2-5; 13 nucleotides match TRBD2. With V trimmed by 7 bases and J by 5 bases, 4 bases remained unmatched. Germline V CDR1 and CDR2: MDHEN, SYDVKM. The CDR3 is made up of 14 amino acids. CDR3 residues: CASITTSGRETQYF. The CDR3 bases are TGTGCCAGCATAACGACTAGCGGGAGGGAGACCCAGTACTTC.

In its sample, this clonotype was seen many times. This chain links TRBV6-2 or TRBV6-3 with TRBJ2-7; D ambiguous. CDR3 size: 12 residues. CDR1 MNHEY and CDR2 SVGEGT come from the germline V gene. The ends were cut back, 5 bases at V and 3 bases at J, with 8 bases in the middle. The CDR3 spells CASSELSYEQYF. DNA for the CDR3: TGTGCCAGCAGTGAACTTAGCTACGAGCAGTACTTC.

The genes are TRBV9 and TRBJ1-6; D uncertain. CDR1 is SGDLS, CDR2 YYNGEE, per germline. This CDR3 is built from 15 residues. Trimming stripped 0 bases from V and 8 bases from J, with 12 bases between. The CDR3 loop reads CASSVAIATDSPLHF. The CDR3 DNA sequence: TGTGCCAGCAGCGTAGCAATCGCGACGGATTCACCCCTCCACTTT.